The clone carrying this T cell receptor (beta chain) was detected only a few times. Its target is not known. The entry originates in a study of identical twins. Study results and limitations: Models underestimated how often monozygotic twins shared out-of-frame TCR alpha.

Healthy Caucasians were all of the donors. Addition of a universal primer site occurred through template switching, and cDNA carried unique molecular identifiers. TCRdb processed the 5' RACE reads anew with MiXCR; each CDR3 protein has one entry. In the table there are some 1,700,000 distinct CDR3 sequences, under 35% of which are singletons. Germline V gives CDR1 MNHNY, CDR2 SVGAGI (reference sequence). CDR3 size: 17 residues. After removal of 2 bases from V and 2 bases from J, the junction contained 9 bases not matched to a gene. The chain couples TRBV6-6 to TRBJ2-7, with 10 bases lining up with TRBD1. The receptor was derived from a newborn girl in good health. Sequencing input: cord blood. The CDR3 DNA is TGTGCCAGCAGTTACCCCAAGACAGGGGGCAGCGCCTACGAGCAGTACTTC. It translates to CASSYPKTGGSAYEQYF.